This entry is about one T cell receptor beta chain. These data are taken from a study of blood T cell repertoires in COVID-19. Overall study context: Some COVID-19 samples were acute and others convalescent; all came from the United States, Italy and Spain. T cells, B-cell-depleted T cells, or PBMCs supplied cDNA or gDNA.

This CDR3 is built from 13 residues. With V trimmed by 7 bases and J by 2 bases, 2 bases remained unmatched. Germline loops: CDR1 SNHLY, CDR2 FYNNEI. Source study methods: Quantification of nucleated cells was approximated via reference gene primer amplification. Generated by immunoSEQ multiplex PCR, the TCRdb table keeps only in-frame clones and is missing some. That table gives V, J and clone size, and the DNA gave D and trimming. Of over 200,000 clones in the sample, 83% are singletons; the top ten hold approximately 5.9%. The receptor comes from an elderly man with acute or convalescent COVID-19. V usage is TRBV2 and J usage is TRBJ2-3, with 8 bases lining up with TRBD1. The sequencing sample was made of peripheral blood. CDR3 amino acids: CASKDRATDTQYF. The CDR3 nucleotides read TGTGCCAGCAAGGACAGGGCCACAGATACGCAGTATTTT.